A selection of T cell receptor beta chains follows, all from one sample in a study of PD-L1 blockade in urothelial cancer. Profiling relied on immunoSEQ multiplex PCR, and the TCRdb table lists in-frame clones only, not all of them. This sample has tens of thousands of clones, with under 90% found just once. Sequenced here: PBMCs, sampled around atezolizumab (anti-PD-L1) treatment. The receptors originated from a man in his 70s with urothelial cancer. The CDR3 runs from the conserved cysteine through the conserved F or W. A D gene is named only where the DNA matches it firmly. Rows may omit the clone size; those that give it use once, few, many or a size class.

cdr3_nt cdr3_aa d_call j_call clone_size v_call
TGTGCCAGCAGCTGGAATGACAGGGCCAACAACTACGAGCAGTACTTT CASSWNDRANNYEQYF TRBD1 TRBJ2-7 . TRBV11-2
TGTGCCACCAGCAGCGGGGAAACGGCGTTTCTCGATACATCCTACGAGCAGTACTTC CATSSGETAFLDTSYEQYF . TRBJ2-7 . TRBV15
TGTGCCAGTAGTTCCTCTCAGGGGGCAGTGACCCAGCATTTT CASSSSQGAVTQHF TRBD1 TRBJ1-5 . TRBV19
TGCAGCGTTGAAGATCCTATGGTCACTGAAGCTTTCTTT CSVEDPMVTEAFF . TRBJ1-1 . TRBV29-1
TGTGCCAGCTCGTCCGGGACTAGCGGGACCACAGATACGCAGTATTTT CASSSGTSGTTDTQYF TRBD2 TRBJ2-3 few TRBV18
TGTGCCAGCACTCCTGTGCGGGTGGGGTTTTTGGAGACCCAGTACTTC CASTPVRVGFLETQYF . TRBJ2-5 . TRBV7-9
TGTGCCTGGAGTGGAGGTCAGGGGGCGAACTATGGCTACACCTTC CAWSGGQGANYGYTF TRBD1 TRBJ1-2 . TRBV30
TGTGCCAGCAGCTTACCAGGGCGTAACTATGGCTACACCTTC CASSLPGRNYGYTF . TRBJ1-2 . TRBV11-2
TGTGCCAGCAGTGACAGGGGTCCCTATGGCTACACCTTC CASSDRGPYGYTF TRBD1 TRBJ1-2 . TRBV27
TGTGCCAGCAGGAGGGGGACGGGTGAAAAACTGTTTTTT CASRRGTGEKLFF . TRBJ1-4 . TRBV25-1
TGCGCCAGCAGCTTAGGGGCAACTAATGAAAAACTGTTTTTT CASSLGATNEKLFF . TRBJ1-4 once TRBV5-1
TGTGCCAGCAGCTTATTGACATTCGGCACCGGGGAGCTGTTTTTT CASSLLTFGTGELFF . TRBJ2-2 . TRBV11-3
TGTGCCACCAGCAGAGGGAGGGTACTAGCGGGAAGCCTCCTGACGGGGGATACGCAGTATTTT CATSRGRVLAGSLLTGDTQYF TRBD2 TRBJ2-3 . TRBV15
TGTGCCAGCAGCTTGGCCGGAGGGGATCAGCCCCAGCATTTT CASSLAGGDQPQHF . TRBJ1-5 . TRBV5-5
TGTGCCAGCAGGGCAGCGGGAGGGCCCTACGAGCAGTACTTC CASRAAGGPYEQYF TRBD2 TRBJ2-7 . TRBV6-1
TGTGCCAGCAGCTTAGATAGGGGCCACGAGCAGTACTTC CASSLDRGHEQYF . TRBJ2-7 . TRBV11-2
TGTGCCAGTAGTAAACAGGGTGATAGGACTGAAGCTTTCTTT CASSKQGDRTEAFF . TRBJ1-1 . TRBV19
TGTGCCAGCAGTGAAGCGGAGGGACAGGGGGCGCGGGGCTACACCTTC CASSEAEGQGARGYTF TRBD1 TRBJ1-2 . TRBV2
TGCGCCAGCAGCTTGGCCTATACCGGACAGGGTCCCTACGAGCAGTACTTC CASSLAYTGQGPYEQYF TRBD1 TRBJ2-7 . TRBV5-1
TGTGCCAGCAGCTTAAGTAGCGGGAGCACAGATACGCAGTATTTT CASSLSSGSTDTQYF TRBD2 TRBJ2-3 . TRBV7-3
TGTGCCAGCAGCTTACCGGGGGACTTCGGCGGTGGCTACACCTTC CASSLPGDFGGGYTF . TRBJ1-2 . TRBV11-2
TGTGCCAGCAGCTTTCGGGACAGCGGGCCTTTCACCGGGGAGCTGTTTTTT CASSFRDSGPFTGELFF . TRBJ2-2 . TRBV5-6
TGTGCCAGCAGCCGACAGGGTTACTACGAGCAGTACTTC CASSRQGYYEQYF TRBD1 TRBJ2-7 . TRBV5-6